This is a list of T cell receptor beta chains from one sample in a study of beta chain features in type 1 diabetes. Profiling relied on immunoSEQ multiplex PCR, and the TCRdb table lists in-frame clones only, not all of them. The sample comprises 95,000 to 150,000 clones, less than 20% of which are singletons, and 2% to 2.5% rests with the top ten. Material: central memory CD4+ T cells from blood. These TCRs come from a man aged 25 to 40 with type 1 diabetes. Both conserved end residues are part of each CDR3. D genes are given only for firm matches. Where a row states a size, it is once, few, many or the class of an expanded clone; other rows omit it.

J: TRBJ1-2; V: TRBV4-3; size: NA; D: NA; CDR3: CASSQVGGGGYTF; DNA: TGCGCCAGCAGCCAAGTCGGCGGGGGTGGCTACACCTTC
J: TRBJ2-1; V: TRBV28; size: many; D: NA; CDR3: CASSSSGANAYNEQFF; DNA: TGTGCCAGCAGCAGTAGCGGCGCAAATGCCTACAATGAGCAGTTCTTC
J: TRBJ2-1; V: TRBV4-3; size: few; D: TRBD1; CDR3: CASSQPLGQGDNEQFF; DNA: TGCGCCAGCAGCCAACCACTCGGACAGGGGGACAATGAGCAGTTCTTC
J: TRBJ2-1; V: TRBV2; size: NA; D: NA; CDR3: CASRGSGGNEQFF; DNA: TGTGCCAGCAGGGGTAGCGGTGGCAATGAGCAGTTCTTC
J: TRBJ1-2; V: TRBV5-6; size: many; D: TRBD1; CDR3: CASSTRTGPWGYTF; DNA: TGTGCCAGCAGCACCCGGACAGGGCCTTGGGGCTACACCTTC
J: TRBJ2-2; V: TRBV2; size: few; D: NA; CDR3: CASRETDSELFF; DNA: TGTGCCAGCAGGGAAACAGACTCGGAGCTGTTTTTT
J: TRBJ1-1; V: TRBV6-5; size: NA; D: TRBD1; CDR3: CASSSRDSDTEAFF; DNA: TGTGCCAGCAGTAGCCGGGACAGTGACACTGAAGCTTTCTTT
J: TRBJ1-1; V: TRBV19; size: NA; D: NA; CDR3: CASRGQDRGEAFF; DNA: TGTGCCAGTAGGGGACAAGATAGAGGCGAAGCTTTCTTT
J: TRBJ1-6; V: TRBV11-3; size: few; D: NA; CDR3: CASSVGQNSPLHF; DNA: TGTGCCAGCAGCGTTGGACAGAATTCACCCCTCCACTTT
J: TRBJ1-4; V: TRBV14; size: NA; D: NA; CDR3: CASSRGYNEKLFF; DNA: TGTGCCAGCAGCCGGGGCTATAATGAAAAACTGTTTTTT
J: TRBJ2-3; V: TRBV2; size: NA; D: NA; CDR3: CASSYSVIGAQDTQYF; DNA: TGTGCCAGCAGTTATTCAGTTATTGGGGCTCAAGATACGCAGTATTTT
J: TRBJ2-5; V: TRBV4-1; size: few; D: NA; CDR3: CASSHPPGGQLRGSQYF; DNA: TGCGCCAGCAGCCACCCCCCCGGGGGGCAGCTTAGAGGAAGCCAGTACTTC
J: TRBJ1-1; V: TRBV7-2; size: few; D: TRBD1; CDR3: CASSLYQGAKTEAFF; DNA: TGTGCCAGCAGCTTATACCAGGGGGCAAAGACTGAAGCTTTCTTT
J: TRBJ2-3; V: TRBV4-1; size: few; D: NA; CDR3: CASSRSTGGAADTQYF; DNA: TGCGCCAGCAGCCGGTCCACAGGGGGGGCTGCAGATACGCAGTATTTT
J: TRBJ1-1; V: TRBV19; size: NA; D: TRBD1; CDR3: CASSKRPGQGAGGTEAFF; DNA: TGTGCCAGTAGTAAGCGCCCGGGACAGGGGGCTGGTGGCACTGAAGCTTTCTTT
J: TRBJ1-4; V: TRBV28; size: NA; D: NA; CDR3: CASSSTAANEKLFF; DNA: TGTGCCAGCAGTTCGACAGCCGCTAATGAAAAACTGTTTTTT
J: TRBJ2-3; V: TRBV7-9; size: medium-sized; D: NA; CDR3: CASSWRDTTDTQYF; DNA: TGTGCCAGCAGCTGGCGGGATACTACAGATACGCAGTATTTT